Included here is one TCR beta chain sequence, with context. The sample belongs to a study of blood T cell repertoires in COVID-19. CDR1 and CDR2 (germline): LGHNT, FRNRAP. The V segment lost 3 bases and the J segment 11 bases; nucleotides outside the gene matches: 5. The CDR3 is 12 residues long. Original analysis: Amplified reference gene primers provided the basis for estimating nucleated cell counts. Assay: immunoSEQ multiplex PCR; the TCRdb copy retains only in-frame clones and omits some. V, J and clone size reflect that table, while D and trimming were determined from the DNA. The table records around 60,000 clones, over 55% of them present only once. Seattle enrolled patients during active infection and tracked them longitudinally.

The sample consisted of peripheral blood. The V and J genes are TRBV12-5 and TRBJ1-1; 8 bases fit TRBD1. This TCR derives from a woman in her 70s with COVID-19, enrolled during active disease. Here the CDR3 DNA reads TGTGCTAGTGGTTTAGACAGGGGTGGGGCTTTCTTT. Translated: CASGLDRGGAFF.